This TCR beta chain is drawn from a study of blood T cell repertoires in COVID-19. In the source study's methods: Reference gene primer amplification gave nucleated cell count estimates. The assay was immunoSEQ multiplex PCR, and TCRdb's table has in-frame clones only and misses some. The V and J calls and clone size were taken over from that table, and D and trimming were inferred from the DNA. Here the sample spans 200,000 to 300,000 clones, roughly 90% being singletons. This clone appeared a single time. Germline loops: CDR1 KGHSH, CDR2 LQKENI. The V end lost 2 bases, the J end lost 3 bases, and 8 bases lay between the germline ends. The CDR3 is 15 amino acids.

Sequencing was carried out using peripheral blood. This sequence was found in a woman aged 25 to 39 with acute or convalescent COVID-19. V usage is TRBV18 and J usage is TRBJ2-6; D ambiguous. The CDR3 DNA reads as TGTGCCAGCTCACCAGCCGGGTTTGGGGCCAACGTCCTGACTTTC. Its protein product is CASSPAGFGANVLTF.